The 13 T cell receptor beta chains given below trace back to one sample, sequenced in a study of blood T cell repertoires in COVID-19. Assay: immunoSEQ multiplex PCR; the TCRdb copy retains only in-frame clones and omits some. The table includes approximately 150,000 clones, approximately 78% detected once. Sequenced input: peripheral blood. The source of these receptors is a human donor with acute or convalescent COVID-19. The donor label of this sample is uncertain.

This clone was picked up a small number of times. This chain connects TRBV11-2 to TRBJ1-1; the D is unclear. Germline CDR1 reads SGHAT; CDR2 reads FQNNGV. Deletions cut 5 bases from V and 0 bases from J, with 13 bases between. The length of the CDR3 is 15 residues. The CDR3 spells CASSPGGSLNTEAFF. CDR3 sequence (DNA): TGTGCCAGCAGCCCTGGCGGGTCGTTGAACACTGAAGCTTTCTTT.

The chain combines TRBV29-1 with TRBJ1-2, with 9 bases matching TRBD1. The V and J ends lost 6 bases and 8 bases, in that order; junction bases with no gene match: 10. The CDR3 length is 13 residues. CDR1 SQVTM and CDR2 ANQGSEA come from the germline V gene. CDR3 protein: CSVGDRDIQGYTF. The CDR3 nucleotides read TGCAGCGTCGGGGACAGGGATATACAAGGCTACACCTTC.

The CDR3 DNA reads as TGTGCCAGTAGTTCCTTGAATGAGTACCCGAACACTGAAGCTTTCTTT. This gives the protein CASSSLNEYPNTEAFF. This chain joins TRBV19 and TRBJ1-1; D remains unclear. This CDR3 comprises 16 residues. V lost 5 bases to trimming and J lost 1 base, with 17 bases between them. Per germline, CDR1 LNHDA and CDR2 SQIVND (reference sequence). The whole variable domain, filled in from reference TRBV19 and TRBJ1-1, reads DGGITQSPKYLFRKEGQNVTLSCEQNLNHDAMYWYRQDPGQGLRLIYYSQIVNDFQKGDIAEGYSVSREKKESFPLTVTSAQKNPTAFYLCASSSLNEYPNTEAFFGQGTRLTVV.

The sample holds a few counts of this clone. The rearrangement joins TRBV4-1 to TRBJ2-1; no firm D call. V lost 0 bases and J 9 bases, leaving 9 bases between the germline ends. The CDR3 covers 13 residues. CDR1 MGHRA and CDR2 YSYEKL come from the germline V gene. CDR3 coding DNA: TGCGCCAGCAGCCAAGAGGCTGGTTCTGAGCAGTTCTTC. This sequence encodes CASSQEAGSEQFF.

The chain combines TRBV30 with TRBJ1-2; 9 bases are shared with TRBD1. Germline assignment: CDR1 GTSNPN and CDR2 SVGIG (reference sequence). The CDR3 has 15 amino acids. Unmatched junction bases numbered 11, after V lost 1 base and J lost 8 bases. The CDR3 reads CAWSGGQGILWGYTF. CDR3 DNA: TGTGCCTGGAGTGGGGGACAGGGAATTCTATGGGGCTACACCTTC.

The chain uses TRBV6-2 or TRBV6-3 and TRBJ2-5; 10 bases are a match to TRBD1. Germline trimming cut 4 bases from V and 0 bases from J; bases unmatched to any gene: 11. The CDR3 loop spans 18 amino acids. Germline V gives CDR1 MNHEY, CDR2 SVGEGT. The CDR3 DNA reads as TGTGCCAGCAGTTCGGGACAGGGGCTCCATTTTTACCAAGAGACCCAGTACTTC. This sequence encodes CASSSGQGLHFYQETQYF.

The J gene is TRBJ1-2, the V gene TRBV6-5; the match to TRBD1 covers 7 bases. Looked up from germline, CDR1 is MNHEY and CDR2 is SVGAGI. V gave up 0 bases and J gave up 4 bases; unmatched junction bases: 5. The CDR3 sequence is 15 residues long. CDR3 DNA sequence: TGTGCCAGCAGTTACTCGACACAGGGGAGCTATGGCTACACCTTC. Translated, it gives CASSYSTQGSYGYTF.

The chain employs TRBV19 and TRBJ1-1; D is undetermined. The germline V and J ends were trimmed by 5 bases and 7 bases, with 14 bases remaining between them. This CDR3 is 13 amino acids long. From germline, CDR1 is LNHDA and CDR2 SQIVND (reference sequence). The CDR3 DNA reads TGTGCCAGTAGTCCCGAGGCAGCCCTTGAAGCTTTCTTT. This encodes CASSPEAALEAFF. The variable domain in full, with the rest retrieved from reference TRBV19 and TRBJ1-1, is DGGITQSPKYLFRKEGQNVTLSCEQNLNHDAMYWYRQDPGQGLRLIYYSQIVNDFQKGDIAEGYSVSREKKESFPLTVTSAQKNPTAFYLCASSPEAALEAFFGQGTRLTVV.

This clone was counted a few times. This chain joins TRBV5-1 and TRBJ2-6; 7 bases line up with TRBD1. This CDR3 contains 18 residues. Germline V CDR1 and CDR2: SGHRS, YFSETQ. The J segment lost 0 bases and the V segment lost 0 bases, leaving 6 bases of the junction unmatched. The chain's CDR3 is CASSLEVRGSSGANVLTF. In DNA, the CDR3 is TGCGCCAGCAGCTTGGAGGTCAGGGGGAGCTCTGGGGCCAACGTCCTGACTTTC.

The gene calls are TRBV11-2 and TRBJ2-5; 11 positions agree with TRBD2. J gave up 5 bases and V 0 bases, and 5 bases lay outside the gene matches. There are 16 residues in the CDR3. The germline V gene has CDR1 SGHAT and CDR2 FQNNGV. The CDR3, as DNA: TGTGCCAGCAGCTTAGATGTAGCGGGGGGGACGGAGACCCAGTACTTC. Translating gives CASSLDVAGGTETQYF.

The genes are TRBV25-1 and TRBJ2-7, with 9 nucleotides matching TRBD1. V shed 6 bases, J shed 9 bases, and the junction held 12 bases outside the gene matches. The CDR3 is made up of 14 amino acids. Germline-derived CDR1 and CDR2 are MGHDK and SYGVNS. CDR3 sequence: CASREPGQGSMQYF. CDR3 bases: TGTGCCAGCAGGGAACCGGGACAGGGTAGCATGCAGTACTTC.

The chain links TRBV18 to TRBJ1-2; D gene ambiguous. Trimming removed 3 bases from V and 8 bases from J, with 13 bases in between. The CDR3 spans 13 residues. Germline CDR1 and CDR2: KGHSH and LQKENI. CDR3 nucleotides: TGTGCCAGCTCACCCCCGGGGAGGCTCGGCTACACCTTC. Amino acids: CASSPPGRLGYTF.

The chain has TRBV20-1 and TRBJ2-7, with a possible D match to TRBD2 (7 bases). The CDR3 loop spans 11 amino acids. Germline loops: CDR1 DFQATT, CDR2 SNEGSKA (reference sequence). Trimming took 7 bases from V and 5 from J, leaving 12 bases between them. This chain's CDR3 is CSVTGGHEQYF. The DNA for the CDR3 is TGCAGTGTCACGGGGGGCCACGAGCAGTACTTC.